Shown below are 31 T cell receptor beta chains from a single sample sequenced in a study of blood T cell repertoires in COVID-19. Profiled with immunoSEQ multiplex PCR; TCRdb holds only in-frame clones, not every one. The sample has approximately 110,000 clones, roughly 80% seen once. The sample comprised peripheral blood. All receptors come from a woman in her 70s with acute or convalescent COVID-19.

The CDR3 is CASSPDRGGNQPQHF. Here the CDR3 DNA reads TGTGCCAGCAGCCCCGACAGGGGAGGCAATCAGCCCCAGCATTTT. This rearrangement joins TRBV6-5 to TRBJ1-5; 8 positions match TRBD1. Looked up from germline, CDR1 is MNHEY and CDR2 is SVGAGI. Trimming took 6 bases from V and 2 from J; bases not matched to a gene: 6. The CDR3 spans 15 residues.

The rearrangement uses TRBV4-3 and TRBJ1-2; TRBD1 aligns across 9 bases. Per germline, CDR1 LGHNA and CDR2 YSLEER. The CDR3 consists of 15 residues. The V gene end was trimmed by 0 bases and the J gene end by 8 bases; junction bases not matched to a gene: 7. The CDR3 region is CASSQELRDRDGYTF. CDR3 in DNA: TGCGCCAGCAGCCAAGAGCTCCGGGACAGGGACGGCTACACCTTC.

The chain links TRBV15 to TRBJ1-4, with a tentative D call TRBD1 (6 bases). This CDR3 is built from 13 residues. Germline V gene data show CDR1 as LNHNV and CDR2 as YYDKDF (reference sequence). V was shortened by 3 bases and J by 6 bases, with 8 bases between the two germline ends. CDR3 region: CATSSGQYEKLFF. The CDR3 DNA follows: TGTGCCACCAGCAGCGGACAGTATGAAAAACTGTTTTTT.

The DNA for the CDR3 is TGTGCCAGCAGCTCGGGACTAGCGGGAGGTGTGGAACAGTACTTC. Amino acids: CASSSGLAGGVEQYF. The chain employs TRBV5-4 and TRBJ2-7; the match to TRBD2 covers 15 bases. Germline V gives CDR1 SGHNT, CDR2 YYREEE (reference sequence). This CDR3 region has 15 residues. V shed 3 bases and J 10 bases; nucleotides not matched to a gene: 8.

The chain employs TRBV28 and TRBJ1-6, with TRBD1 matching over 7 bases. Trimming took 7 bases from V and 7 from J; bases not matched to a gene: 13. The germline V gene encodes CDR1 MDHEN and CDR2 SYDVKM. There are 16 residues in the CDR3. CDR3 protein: CASNHSVTGRNSPLHF. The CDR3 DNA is TGTGCCAGCAACCATTCCGTGACAGGGCGGAATTCACCCCTCCACTTT.

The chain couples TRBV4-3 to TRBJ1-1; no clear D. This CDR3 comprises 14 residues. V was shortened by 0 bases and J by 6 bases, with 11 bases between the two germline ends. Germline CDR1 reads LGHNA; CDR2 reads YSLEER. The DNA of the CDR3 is TGCGCCAGCAGCCAAGATCGGAGGGCTTCTGAAGCTTTCTTT. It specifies CASSQDRRASEAFF.

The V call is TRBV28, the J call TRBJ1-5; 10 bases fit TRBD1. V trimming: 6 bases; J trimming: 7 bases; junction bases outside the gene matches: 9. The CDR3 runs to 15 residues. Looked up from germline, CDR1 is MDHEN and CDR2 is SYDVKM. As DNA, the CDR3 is TGTGCCAGCAGCCGCGACAGGGGGCTGGGGCAGCCCCAGCATTTT. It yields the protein CASSRDRGLGQPQHF.

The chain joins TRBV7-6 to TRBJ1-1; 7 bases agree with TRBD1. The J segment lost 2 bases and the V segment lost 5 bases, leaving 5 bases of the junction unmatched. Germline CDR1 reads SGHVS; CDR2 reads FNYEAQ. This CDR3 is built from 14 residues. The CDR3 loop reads CASSVTGANTEAFF. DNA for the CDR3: TGTGCCAGCAGCGTCACAGGGGCCAACACTGAAGCTTTCTTT.

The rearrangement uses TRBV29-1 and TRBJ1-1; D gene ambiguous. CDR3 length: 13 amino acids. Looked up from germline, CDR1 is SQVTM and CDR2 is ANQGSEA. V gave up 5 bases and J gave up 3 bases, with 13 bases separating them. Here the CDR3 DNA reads TGCAGCGTTCACCCCGGGTGGGACACTGAAGCTTTCTTT. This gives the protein CSVHPGWDTEAFF.

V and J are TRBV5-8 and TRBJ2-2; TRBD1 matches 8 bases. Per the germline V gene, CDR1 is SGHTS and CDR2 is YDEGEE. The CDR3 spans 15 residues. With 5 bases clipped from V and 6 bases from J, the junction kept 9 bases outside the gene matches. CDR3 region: CASRIRTGGSGELFF. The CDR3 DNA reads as TGTGCCAGCAGGATCAGAACAGGGGGTTCCGGGGAGCTGTTTTTT.

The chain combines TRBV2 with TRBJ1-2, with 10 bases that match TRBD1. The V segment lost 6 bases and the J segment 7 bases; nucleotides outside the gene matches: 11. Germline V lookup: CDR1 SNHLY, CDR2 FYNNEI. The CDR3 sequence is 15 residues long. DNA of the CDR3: TGTGCCAGCAGGTGGCCCTCCGGGACAGGGGTTGGCTACACCTTC. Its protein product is CASRWPSGTGVGYTF.

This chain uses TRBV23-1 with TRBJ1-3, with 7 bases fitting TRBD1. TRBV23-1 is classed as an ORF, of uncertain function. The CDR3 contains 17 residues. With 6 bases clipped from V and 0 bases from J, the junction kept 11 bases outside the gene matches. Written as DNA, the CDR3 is TGCGCCAGCAGCTCCAAACGGACAGGCCTCTCTGGAAACACCATATATTTT. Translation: CASSSKRTGLSGNTIYF.

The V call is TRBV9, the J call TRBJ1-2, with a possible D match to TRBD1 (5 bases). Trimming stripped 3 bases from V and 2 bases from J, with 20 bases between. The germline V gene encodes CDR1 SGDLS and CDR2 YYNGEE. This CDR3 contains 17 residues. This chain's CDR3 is CASSAGQGRVRNYGYTF. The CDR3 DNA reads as TGTGCCAGCAGCGCCGGCCAGGGTAGAGTGAGGAACTATGGCTACACCTTC.

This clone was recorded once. This CDR3 reads CASSRALQGTYEQYF. The CDR3 DNA sequence: TGTGCCAGTAGTAGGGCCCTACAGGGAACCTACGAGCAGTACTTC. The gene calls are TRBV19 and TRBJ2-7, with D possibly being TRBD1 (6 bases). Trimming pared 4 bases from V and 2 bases from J, leaving 15 bases between. Germline CDR1 reads LNHDA; CDR2 reads SQIVND (reference sequence). This CDR3 has 15 amino acids.

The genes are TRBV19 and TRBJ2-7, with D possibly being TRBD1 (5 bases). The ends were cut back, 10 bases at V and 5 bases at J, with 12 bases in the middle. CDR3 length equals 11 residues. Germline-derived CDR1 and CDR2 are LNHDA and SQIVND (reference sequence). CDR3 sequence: CATEGVHEQYF. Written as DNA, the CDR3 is TGTGCCACCGAAGGGGTCCACGAGCAGTACTTC.

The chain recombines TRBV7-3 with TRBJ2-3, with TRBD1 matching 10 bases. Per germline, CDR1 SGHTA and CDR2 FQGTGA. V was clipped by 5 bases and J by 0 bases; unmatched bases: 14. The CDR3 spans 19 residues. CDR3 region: CASSPTPATGGRSTDTQYF. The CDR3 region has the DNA TGTGCCAGCAGCCCTACCCCCGCGACAGGGGGCAGGAGCACAGATACGCAGTATTTT.

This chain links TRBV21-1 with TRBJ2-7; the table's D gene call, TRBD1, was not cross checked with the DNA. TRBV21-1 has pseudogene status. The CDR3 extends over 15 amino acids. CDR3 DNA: TGTGCCAGCAGCAAAAGCGGACAGGGAACCTACGAGCAGTACTTC. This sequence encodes CASSKSGQGTYEQYF.

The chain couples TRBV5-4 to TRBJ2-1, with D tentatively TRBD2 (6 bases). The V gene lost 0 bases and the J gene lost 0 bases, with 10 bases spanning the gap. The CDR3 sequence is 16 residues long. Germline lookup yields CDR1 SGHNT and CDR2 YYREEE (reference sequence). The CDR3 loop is CASSLGGDPSYNEQFF. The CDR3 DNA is TGTGCCAGCAGCTTGGGGGGGGACCCCTCCTACAATGAGCAGTTCTTC.

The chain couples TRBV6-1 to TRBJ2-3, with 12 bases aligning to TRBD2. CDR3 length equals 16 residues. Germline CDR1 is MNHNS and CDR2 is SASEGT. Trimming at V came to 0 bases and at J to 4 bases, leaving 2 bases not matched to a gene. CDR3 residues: CASSEALAGGADTQYF. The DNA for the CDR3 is TGTGCCAGCAGTGAAGCTCTAGCGGGGGGGGCAGATACGCAGTATTTT.

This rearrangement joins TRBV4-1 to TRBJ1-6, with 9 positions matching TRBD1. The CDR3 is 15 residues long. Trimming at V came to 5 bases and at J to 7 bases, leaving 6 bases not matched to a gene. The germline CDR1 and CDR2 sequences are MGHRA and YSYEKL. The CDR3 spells CASSFQGQGNSPLHF. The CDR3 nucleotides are TGCGCCAGCAGCTTCCAGGGACAGGGAAATTCACCCCTCCACTTT.

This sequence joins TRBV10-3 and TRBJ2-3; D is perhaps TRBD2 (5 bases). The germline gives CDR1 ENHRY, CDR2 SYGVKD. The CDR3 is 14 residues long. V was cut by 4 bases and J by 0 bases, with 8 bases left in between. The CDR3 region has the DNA TGTGCCATCAGTGGTAAGCGGAGCACAGATACGCAGTATTTT. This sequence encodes CAISGKRSTDTQYF.

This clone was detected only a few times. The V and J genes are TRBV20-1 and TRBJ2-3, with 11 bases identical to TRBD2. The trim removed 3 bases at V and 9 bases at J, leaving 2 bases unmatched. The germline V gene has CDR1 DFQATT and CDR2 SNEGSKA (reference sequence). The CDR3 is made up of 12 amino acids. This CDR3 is CSASLAGGTQYF. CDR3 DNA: TGCAGTGCTAGTCTAGCGGGAGGCACGCAGTATTTT.

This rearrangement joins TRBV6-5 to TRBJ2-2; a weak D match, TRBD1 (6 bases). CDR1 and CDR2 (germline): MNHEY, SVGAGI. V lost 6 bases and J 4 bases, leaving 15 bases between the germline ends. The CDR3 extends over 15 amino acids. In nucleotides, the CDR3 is TGTGCCAGCAGATTGACAGGACAGTCCACCGGGGAGCTGTTTTTT. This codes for CASRLTGQSTGELFF.

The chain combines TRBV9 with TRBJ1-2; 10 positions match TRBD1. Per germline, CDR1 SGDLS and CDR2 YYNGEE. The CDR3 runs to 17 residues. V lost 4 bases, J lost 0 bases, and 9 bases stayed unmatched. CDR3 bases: TGTGCCAGCAGCATCCCCCGGGACAGGGGTGCTAACTATGGCTACACCTTC. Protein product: CASSIPRDRGANYGYTF.

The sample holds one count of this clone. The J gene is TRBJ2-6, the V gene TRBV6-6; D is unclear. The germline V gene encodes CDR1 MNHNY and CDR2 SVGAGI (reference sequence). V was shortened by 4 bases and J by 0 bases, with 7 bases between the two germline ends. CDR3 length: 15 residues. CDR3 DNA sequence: TGTGCCAGCAGTTTCGGAGCCTCTGGGGCCAACGTCCTGACTTTC. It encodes CASSFGASGANVLTF.

This chain's CDR3 is CASSSTSGGSGTQYF. The CDR3 DNA is TGTGCCAGCAGCTCGACTAGCGGGGGGTCGGGTACGCAGTATTTT. The chain carries TRBV7-6 and TRBJ2-3, with 13 nucleotides matching TRBD2. The germline V gene has CDR1 SGHVS and CDR2 FNYEAQ. The ends lost 4 bases at V and 8 bases at J; junction bases unmatched: 6. The CDR3 is 15 residues long.

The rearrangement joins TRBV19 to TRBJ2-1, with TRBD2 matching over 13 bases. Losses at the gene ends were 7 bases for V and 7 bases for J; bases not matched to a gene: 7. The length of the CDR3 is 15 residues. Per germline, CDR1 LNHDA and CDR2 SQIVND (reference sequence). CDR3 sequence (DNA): TGTGCCAGTATCCGGACTAGCGGGAGCGGGAATGAGCAGTTCTTC. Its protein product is CASIRTSGSGNEQFF.

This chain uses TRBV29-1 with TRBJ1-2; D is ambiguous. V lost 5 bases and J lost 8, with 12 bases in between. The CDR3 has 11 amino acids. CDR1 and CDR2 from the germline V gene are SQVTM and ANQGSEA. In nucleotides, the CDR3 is TGCAGCGTTTATCCCGGGAAAGGCTACACCTTC. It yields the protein CSVYPGKGYTF.

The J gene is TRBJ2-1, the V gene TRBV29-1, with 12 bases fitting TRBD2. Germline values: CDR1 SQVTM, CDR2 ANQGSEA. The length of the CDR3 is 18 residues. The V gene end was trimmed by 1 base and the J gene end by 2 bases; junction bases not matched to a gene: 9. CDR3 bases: TGCAGCGTTGAAGGGGCTAGCGGGAGGGCCCAAACCTACAATGAGCAGTTCTTC. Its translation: CSVEGASGRAQTYNEQFF.

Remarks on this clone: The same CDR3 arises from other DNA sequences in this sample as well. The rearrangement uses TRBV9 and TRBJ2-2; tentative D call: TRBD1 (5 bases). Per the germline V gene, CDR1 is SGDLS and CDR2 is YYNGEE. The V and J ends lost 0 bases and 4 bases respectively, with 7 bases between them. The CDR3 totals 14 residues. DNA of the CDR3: TGTGCCAGCAGCGTAGGGGGCGGCACCGGGGAGCTGTTTTTT. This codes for CASSVGGGTGELFF.

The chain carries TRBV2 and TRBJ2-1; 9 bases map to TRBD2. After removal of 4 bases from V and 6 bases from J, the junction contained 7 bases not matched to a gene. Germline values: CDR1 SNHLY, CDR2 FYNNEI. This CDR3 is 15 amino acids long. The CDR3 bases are TGTGCCAGCAGTGTTAGACTAGCGGACTCCAATGAGCAGTTCTTC. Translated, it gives CASSVRLADSNEQFF.